Below are 16 T cell receptor beta chains sequenced from a single sample in a study of T cell changes during pregnancy in multiple sclerosis. Using immunoSEQ multiplex PCR, the repertoire was profiled, and TCRdb retains in-frame clones only, with some absent. The sample has around 62,000 clones, over 75% seen once. This material consisted of peripheral blood, taken in the third trimester of pregnancy. The receptor set was obtained from a female donor with multiple sclerosis, enrolled in a pregnancy study.

The genes are TRBV6-6 and TRBJ1-5; TRBD1 matches at 8 bases. CDR1 is MNHNY and CDR2 is SVGAGI in the germline V gene (reference sequence). V was pared by 6 bases and J by 7 bases, with 8 bases of the junction left unmatched. The CDR3 length is 14 residues. The CDR3 DNA reads TGTGCCAGCAGCTCGGACAGGGCCTACCAGCCCCAGCATTTT. Its translation: CASSSDRAYQPQHF.

The chain recombines TRBV11-3 with TRBJ2-1; tentatively, D is TRBD2 (5 bases). The CDR3 covers 13 residues. Germline V gene data show CDR1 as SGHNT and CDR2 as YENEEA. V was pared by 5 bases and J by 3 bases, with 8 bases between. The CDR3 spells CASSPRDYNEQFF. The CDR3 nucleotides read TGTGCCAGCAGCCCCCGGGACTACAATGAGCAGTTCTTC.

The gene calls are TRBV27 and TRBJ2-7; D uncertain. This CDR3 comprises 12 residues. Germline-derived CDR1 and CDR2 are MNHEY and SMNVEV (reference sequence). V was cut by 6 bases and J by 2 bases, with 8 bases left in between. The CDR3 loop reads CASRNPTYEQYF. The CDR3 DNA reads TGTGCCAGCAGGAACCCTACCTACGAGCAGTACTTC.

This clone came up a few times. The chain is built from TRBV5-4 and TRBJ1-1, with a possible D match to TRBD1 (5 bases). This CDR3 has 15 amino acids. V lost 0 bases and J 3 bases, leaving 12 bases between the germline ends. The germline V gene encodes CDR1 SGHNT and CDR2 YYREEE (reference sequence). CDR3 bases: TGTGCCAGCAGCTTGGGGGGGGAATGGGACACTGAAGCTTTCTTT. This gives the protein CASSLGGEWDTEAFF. The complete variable domain, with remaining parts taken from reference TRBV5-4 and TRBJ1-1, reads ETGVTQSPTHLIKTRGQQVTLRCSSQSGHNTVSWYQQALGQGPQFIFQYYREEENGRGNFPPRFSGLQFPNYSSELNVNALELDDSALYLCASSLGGEWDTEAFFGQGTRLTVV.

The chain joins TRBV19 to TRBJ2-7, with 7 nucleotides matching TRBD1. The length of the CDR3 is 13 residues. J gave up 12 bases and V 6 bases, and 14 bases lay outside the gene matches. CDR1 and CDR2 (germline): LNHDA, SQIVND (reference sequence). Written as DNA, the CDR3 is TGTGCCAGTAGGAATCGACCGGGACAGATGCCGTACTTC. It specifies CASRNRPGQMPYF.

V is TRBV9 and J is TRBJ1-5, with TRBD1 identical over 7 bases. V was clipped by 3 bases and J by 4 bases; unmatched bases: 7. From germline, CDR1 is SGDLS and CDR2 YYNGEE. The CDR3 is 15 residues long. The CDR3 coding sequence is TGTGCCAGCAGCGCAGGGGGACAGCGAAATCAGCCCCAGCATTTT. Translated, it gives CASSAGGQRNQPQHF.

The rearrangement uses TRBV7-9 and TRBJ1-2; 7 bases fit TRBD1. Unmatched junction bases numbered 8, after V lost 5 bases and J lost 8 bases. The CDR3 is 13 residues long. CDR1 is SEHNR and CDR2 is FQNEAQ in the germline V gene (reference sequence). For the CDR3, the DNA is TGTGCCAGCAGCCCCGGACAGGCTCGCGGCTACACCTTC. As protein: CASSPGQARGYTF. The entire variable domain, with the rest obtained from reference TRBV7-9 and TRBJ1-2, is as follows: DTGVSQNPRHKITKRGQNVTFRCDPISEHNRLYWYRQTLGQGPEFLTYFQNEAQLEKSRLLSDRFSAERPKGSFSTLEIQRTEQGDSAMYLCASSPGQARGYTFGSGTRLTVV.

The chain couples TRBV30 to TRBJ1-4; no definite D call. This CDR3 spans 13 amino acids. Germline V gene sequence: CDR1 GTSNPN, CDR2 SVGIG (reference sequence). Trimming pared 1 base from V and 4 bases from J, leaving 7 bases between. Here the CDR3 reads CAWSGQINEKLFF. CDR3 bases: TGTGCCTGGAGTGGGCAGATTAATGAAAAACTGTTTTTT.

This clone was recorded only once. The chain links TRBV29-1 to TRBJ2-7, with 8 positions matching TRBD2. Germline lookup yields CDR1 SQVTM and CDR2 ANQGSEA. The CDR3 length is 16 residues. Trimming took 5 bases from V and 4 from J; bases not matched to a gene: 16. CDR3 nucleotide sequence: TGCAGCGTTCCAGTCGGTGTCGGGACTAGGGAATACGAGCAGTACTTC. This encodes CSVPVGVGTREYEQYF.

This chain joins TRBV6-5 and TRBJ2-1, with D perhaps TRBD2 (6 bases). The CDR3 has 15 residues. In germline, CDR1 is MNHEY, CDR2 SVGAGI. V was shortened by 6 bases and J by 0 bases, with 12 bases between the two germline ends. The CDR3, as DNA: TGTGCCAGCAGGGCTAGCGTATACTCCTACAATGAGCAGTTCTTC. As protein: CASRASVYSYNEQFF.

The rearrangement joins TRBV5-6 to TRBJ2-4; 8 bases fit TRBD2. V was pared by 1 base and J by 4 bases, with 4 bases of the junction left unmatched. The CDR3 is 15 amino acids. CDR1 and CDR2 from the germline V gene are SGHDT and YYEEEE. The CDR3 sequence is CASSLRGGPKNIQYF. CDR3 nucleotide sequence: TGTGCCAGCAGCTTGCGGGGGGGCCCTAAAAACATTCAGTACTTC.

The chain is built from TRBV11-2 and TRBJ1-1; TRBD1 matches at 10 bases. This CDR3 contains 13 residues. CDR1 is SGHAT and CDR2 is FQNNGV in the germline V gene. Trimming cost V 7 bases and J 3 bases; bases outside gene matches: 2. CDR3 in DNA: TGTGCCAGCAACGGACAGGGGGACACTGAAGCTTTCTTT. Protein sequence: CASNGQGDTEAFF. Filled out from reference TRBV11-2 and TRBJ1-1, the complete variable domain reads EAGVAQSPRYKIIEKRQSVAFWCNPISGHATLYWYQQILGQGPKLLIQFQNNGVVDDSQLPKDRFSAERLKGVDSTLKIQPAKLEDSAVYLCASNGQGDTEAFFGQGTRLTVV.

The rearrangement joins TRBV6-6 to TRBJ1-5, with D possibly being TRBD1 (5 bases). V was trimmed by 6 bases and J by 6 bases, leaving 18 bases between them. Germline lookup yields CDR1 MNHNY and CDR2 SVGAGI (reference sequence). This CDR3 has 15 amino acids. CDR3 amino acids: CASSLRASGGQPQHF. For the CDR3, the DNA is TGTGCCAGCAGCTTACGGGCCAGCGGGGGTCAGCCCCAGCATTTT.

The V gene is TRBV29-1, the J gene TRBJ1-1; D is possibly TRBD1 (6 bases). Germline V CDR1 and CDR2: SQVTM, ANQGSEA. CDR3 length equals 12 residues. Between the trimmed V and J ends, which lost 7 bases and 0 bases, there was a span of 9 bases. This chain's CDR3 is CSAGTLNTEAFF. The CDR3 DNA sequence: TGCAGCGCCGGGACATTGAACACTGAAGCTTTCTTT.

CDR3 sequence: CASGSGVEQYF. For the CDR3, the DNA is TGTGCCAGCGGTTCCGGGGTAGAGCAGTACTTC. The V gene is TRBV6-5, the J gene TRBJ2-7; tentatively, D is TRBD2 (5 bases). V was shortened by 8 bases and J by 7 bases, with 12 bases between the two germline ends. Looked up from germline, CDR1 is MNHEY and CDR2 is SVGAGI. The CDR3 is 11 amino acids.

The chain carries TRBV6-5 and TRBJ2-5; D uncertain. Germline V gene data show CDR1 as MNHEY and CDR2 as SVGAGI. V lost 5 bases to trimming and J lost 0 bases, with 4 bases between them. The CDR3 totals 12 residues. CDR3 residues: CASSPNQETQYF. CDR3 bases: TGTGCCAGCAGTCCTAACCAAGAGACCCAGTACTTC.